This T cell receptor (beta chain) is drawn from a study of blood T cell repertoires in COVID-19. For the study at large: The United States, Italy and Spain supplied acute and convalescent COVID-19 samples. Sources were T cells, B-cell-depleted T cells, or PBMCs; the material itself was cDNA or gDNA.

Trimming took 0 bases from V and 6 from J, leaving 8 bases between them. CDR1 is GTSNPN, CDR2 SVGIG, per germline (reference sequence). The CDR3 consists of 12 residues. As originally analysed: The authors estimated nucleated cell counts from reference gene primer amplification. The table came from immunoSEQ multiplex PCR; TCRdb's copy has only in-frame clones and leaves some out. V, J and clone size were drawn from that table, and D and trimming were deduced from the DNA. The top ten hold under 5.5% of the sample, which has about 260,000 clones, around 80% seen once. This TCR derives from a man between 60 and 75 years old with acute or convalescent COVID-19. The chain carries TRBV30 and TRBJ1-1; no clear D. Sequenced sample: peripheral blood. CDR3 residues: CAWSVPGAEAFF. CDR3 nucleotide sequence: TGTGCCTGGAGTGTACCGGGAGCTGAAGCTTTCTTT.